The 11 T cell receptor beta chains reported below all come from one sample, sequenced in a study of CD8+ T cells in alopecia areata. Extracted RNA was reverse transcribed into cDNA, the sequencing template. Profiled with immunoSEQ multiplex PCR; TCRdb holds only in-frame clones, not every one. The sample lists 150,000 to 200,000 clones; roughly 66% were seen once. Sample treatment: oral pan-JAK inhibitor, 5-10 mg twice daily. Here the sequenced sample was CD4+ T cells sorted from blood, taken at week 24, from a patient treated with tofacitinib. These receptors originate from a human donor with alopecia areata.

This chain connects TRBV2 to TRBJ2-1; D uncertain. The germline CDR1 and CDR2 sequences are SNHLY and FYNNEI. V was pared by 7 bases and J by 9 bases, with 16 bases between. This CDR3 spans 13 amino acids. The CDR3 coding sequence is TGTGCCAGCATCAAGGGTGGGGTTACTGAGCAGTTCTTC. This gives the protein CASIKGGVTEQFF.

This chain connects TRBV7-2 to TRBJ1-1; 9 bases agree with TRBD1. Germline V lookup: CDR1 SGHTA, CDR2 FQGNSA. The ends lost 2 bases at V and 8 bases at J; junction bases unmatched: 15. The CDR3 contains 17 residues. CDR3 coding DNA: TGTGCCAGCAGCTTATCTAGGACAGGGGTATTCCCAGGGGAAGCTTTCTTT. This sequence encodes CASSLSRTGVFPGEAFF.

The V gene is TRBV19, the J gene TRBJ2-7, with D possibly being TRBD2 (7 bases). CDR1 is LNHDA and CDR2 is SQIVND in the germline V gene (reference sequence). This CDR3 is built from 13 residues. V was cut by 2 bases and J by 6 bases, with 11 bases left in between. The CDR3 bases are TGTGCCAGTAGTATAAGGGGGGGAGCCGAGCAGTACTTC. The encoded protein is CASSIRGGAEQYF.

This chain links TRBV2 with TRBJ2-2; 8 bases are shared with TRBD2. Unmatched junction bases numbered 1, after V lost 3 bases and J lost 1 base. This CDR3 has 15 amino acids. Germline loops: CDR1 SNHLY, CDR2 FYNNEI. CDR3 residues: CASSDSGMNTGELFF. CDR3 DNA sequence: TGTGCCAGCAGTGATAGCGGGATGAACACCGGGGAGCTGTTTTTT.

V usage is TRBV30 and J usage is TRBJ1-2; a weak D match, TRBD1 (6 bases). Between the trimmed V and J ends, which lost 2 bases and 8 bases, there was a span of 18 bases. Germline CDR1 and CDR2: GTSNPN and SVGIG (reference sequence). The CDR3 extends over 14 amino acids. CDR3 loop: CAWSFTDRNRGYTF. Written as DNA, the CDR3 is TGTGCCTGGAGTTTCACTGACAGGAACAGGGGCTACACCTTC.

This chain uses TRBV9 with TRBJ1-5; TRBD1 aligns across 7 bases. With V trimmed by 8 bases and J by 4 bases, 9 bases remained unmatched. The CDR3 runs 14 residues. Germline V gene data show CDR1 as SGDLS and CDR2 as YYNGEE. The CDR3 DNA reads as TGTGCCAGTGCTCCGGGACAGACGAATCAGCCCCAGCATTTT. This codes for CASAPGQTNQPQHF.

The CDR3 region has the DNA TGTGCCTGGATGGGTCAGGGTCACTATGGCTACACCTTC. It translates to CAWMGQGHYGYTF. The chain carries TRBV30 and TRBJ1-2; TRBD1 is a possible D gene (5 bases). Germline V gene sequence: CDR1 GTSNPN, CDR2 SVGIG (reference sequence). This CDR3 comprises 13 residues. The V end lost 4 bases, the J end lost 3 bases, and 12 bases lay between the germline ends.

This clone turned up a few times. The DNA of the CDR3 is TGTGCCATCAGTGATCCGGAGAAAGACACCATATATTTT. It specifies CAISDPEKDTIYF. The V gene is TRBV10-3, the J gene TRBJ1-3; D is undetermined. Looked up from germline, CDR1 is ENHRY and CDR2 is SYGVKD. Trimming removed 3 bases from V and 8 bases from J, with 11 bases in between. CDR3 length: 13 amino acids.

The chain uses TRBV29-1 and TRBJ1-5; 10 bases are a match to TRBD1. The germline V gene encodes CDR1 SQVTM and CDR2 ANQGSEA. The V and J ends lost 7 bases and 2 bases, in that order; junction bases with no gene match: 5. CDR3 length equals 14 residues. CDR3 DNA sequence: TGCAGCGCCTCCGGGACAGGGGGCAATCAGCCCCAGCATTTT. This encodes CSASGTGGNQPQHF.

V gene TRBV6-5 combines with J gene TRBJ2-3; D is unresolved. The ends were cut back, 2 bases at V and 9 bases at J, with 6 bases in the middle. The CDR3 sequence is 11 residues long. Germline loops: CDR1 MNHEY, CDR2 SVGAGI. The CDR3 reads CASSYKGTQYF. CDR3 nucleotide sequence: TGTGCCAGCAGTTACAAAGGGACGCAGTATTTT.

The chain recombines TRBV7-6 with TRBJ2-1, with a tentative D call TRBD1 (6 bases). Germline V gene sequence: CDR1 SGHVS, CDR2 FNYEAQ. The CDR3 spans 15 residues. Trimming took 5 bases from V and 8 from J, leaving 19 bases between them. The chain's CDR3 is CASSLQAGTTHEQFF. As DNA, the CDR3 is TGTGCCAGCAGCCTACAAGCCGGGACAACGCATGAGCAGTTCTTC.